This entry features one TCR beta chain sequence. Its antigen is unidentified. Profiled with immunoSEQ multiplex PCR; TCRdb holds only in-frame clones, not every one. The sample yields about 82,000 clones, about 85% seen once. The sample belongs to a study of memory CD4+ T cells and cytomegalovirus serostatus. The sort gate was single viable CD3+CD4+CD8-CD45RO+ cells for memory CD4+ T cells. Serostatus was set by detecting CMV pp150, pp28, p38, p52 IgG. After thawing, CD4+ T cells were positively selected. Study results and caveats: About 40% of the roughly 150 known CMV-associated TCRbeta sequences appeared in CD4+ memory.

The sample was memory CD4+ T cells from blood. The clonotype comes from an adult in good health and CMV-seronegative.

CDR3 region: CASTAGLTYNEQFF. The DNA for the CDR3 is TGTGCCAGCACCGCGGGACTTACATACAATGAGCAGTTCTTC. The genes are TRBV9 and TRBJ2-1, with a weak D call TRBD2 (6 bases). The CDR3 is 14 residues long. V was shortened by 6 bases and J by 4 bases, with 14 bases between the two germline ends. The germline V gene encodes CDR1 SGDLS and CDR2 YYNGEE.